The 27 T cell receptor beta chains reported below all come from one sample, sequenced in a study of a mutant IDH1 vaccine in newly diagnosed glioma. Assay used: immunoSEQ multiplex PCR; TCRdb lists only in-frame clones, some missing. The table includes approximately 54,000 clones, 70% to 90% detected once. Time point given: baseline, week 1 (first vaccination visit). Treatment described: pre-vaccination baseline after standard-of-care therapy. This material consisted of PBMCs, taken from a glioma patient treated with radiotherapy, temozolomide or both. The receptors stem from a man aged 18 to 35 with glioma.

The gene calls are TRBV28 and TRBJ1-5; TRBD1 matches 7 bases. The length of the CDR3 is 14 residues. J was trimmed by 3 bases and V by 3 bases; bases with no gene match: 2. Germline V lookup: CDR1 MDHEN, CDR2 SYDVKM. CDR3 DNA sequence: TGTGCCAGCAGTTTGGGACAGTACAATCAGCCCCAGCATTTT. Translating it yields CASSLGQYNQPQHF.

The V call is TRBV29-1, the J call TRBJ1-2, with D unresolved. V was trimmed by 4 bases and J by 4 bases, leaving 13 bases between them. The CDR3 consists of 13 residues. CDR1 SQVTM and CDR2 ANQGSEA come from the germline V gene. Here the CDR3 reads CSVVWLSGYGYTF. The DNA of the CDR3 is TGCAGCGTTGTTTGGTTATCGGGCTATGGCTACACCTTC.

This chain joins TRBV18 and TRBJ1-5; tentatively, D is TRBD1 (5 bases). V lost 3 bases, J lost 1 base, and 13 bases lay in between. The CDR3 sequence is 16 residues long. The V gene's germline CDR1 is KGHSH and CDR2 LQKENI. CDR3 DNA: TGTGCCAGCTCACCTCTGGGGCGACGAAGCAATCAGCCCCAGCATTTT. Translated: CASSPLGRRSNQPQHF.

This chain uses TRBV29-1 with TRBJ1-1; the match to TRBD1 covers 7 bases. The CDR3 spans 13 residues. After removal of 2 bases from V and 3 bases from J, the junction contained 3 bases not matched to a gene. The germline V gene has CDR1 SQVTM and CDR2 ANQGSEA. The CDR3 region has the DNA TGCAGCGTTGAATGGCAGGGGGACACTGAAGCTTTCTTT. It specifies CSVEWQGDTEAFF. Using reference TRBV29-1 and TRBJ1-1 for the parts outside the CDR3, the full variable domain is SAVISQKPSRDICQRGTSLTIQCQVDSQVTMMFWYRQQPGQSLTLIATANQGSEATYESGFVIDKFPISRPNLTFSTLTVSNMSPEDSSIYLCSVEWQGDTEAFFGQGTRLTVV.

This chain joins TRBV7-2 and TRBJ1-2, with D tentatively TRBD1 (6 bases). V lost 2 bases to trimming and J lost 3 bases, with 16 bases between them. Germline values: CDR1 SGHTA, CDR2 FQGNSA. This CDR3 is built from 16 residues. CDR3 nucleotide sequence: TGTGCCAGCAGCTTAAGTTGGGGGCGAGCCCACTATGGCTACACCTTC. Its translation: CASSLSWGRAHYGYTF.

The chain carries TRBV18 and TRBJ2-6, with unresolved D. Germline-derived CDR1 and CDR2 are KGHSH and LQKENI. The CDR3 contains 13 residues. Trimming stripped 8 bases from V and 8 bases from J, with 13 bases between. CDR3 sequence: CASPPPGSNVLTF. CDR3 in DNA: TGTGCCAGCCCTCCACCTGGATCCAACGTCCTGACTTTC.

The CDR3 DNA reads as TGCAGCGGCCTATCGGGGTGGGGGGATACGCAGTATTTT. This codes for CSGLSGWGDTQYF. The rearrangement joins TRBV29-1 to TRBJ2-3; D is tentatively TRBD1 or TRBD2 (5 bases each). The V gene lost 7 bases and the J gene lost 6 bases, with 17 bases spanning the gap. The germline V gene encodes CDR1 SQVTM and CDR2 ANQGSEA. This CDR3 contains 13 residues.

This clone was seen more than once but under ten times. This chain joins TRBV9 and TRBJ1-2; D call uncertain. The CDR3 is 12 amino acids. V was pared by 4 bases and J by 6 bases, with 10 bases between. Germline V gene lookup returns CDR1 SGDLS and CDR2 YYNGEE. The CDR3, as DNA: TGTGCCAGCAGCCTTCCCCAAGATGGCTACACCTTC. Protein product: CASSLPQDGYTF.

CDR3 DNA sequence: TGTGCCAGCAGCCCGGGGTGGGACAGGGGAACTGAAGCTTTCTTT. It yields the protein CASSPGWDRGTEAFF. The chain combines TRBV7-3 with TRBJ1-1, with 10 bases that match TRBD1. Trimming cost V 5 bases and J 5 bases; bases outside gene matches: 8. Germline V gene sequence: CDR1 SGHTA, CDR2 FQGTGA. The CDR3 consists of 15 residues.

The chain couples TRBV28 to TRBJ1-2; D uncertain. This CDR3 has 12 residues. CDR1 MDHEN and CDR2 SYDVKM come from the germline V gene. V lost 5 bases and J 8 bases, leaving 12 bases between the germline ends. Here the CDR3 reads CASSPSGTGYTF. The CDR3 DNA sequence: TGTGCCAGCAGTCCCTCGGGAACCGGCTACACCTTC.

The chain carries TRBV28 and TRBJ2-7; D is undetermined. CDR1 is MDHEN, CDR2 SYDVKM, per germline. Trimming left V 7 bases short and J 3 bases short, with 10 bases between. The CDR3 runs 12 residues. The CDR3 reads CASTSGVYEQYF. The CDR3 coding sequence is TGTGCCAGCACCAGTGGAGTCTACGAGCAGTACTTC.

The chain combines TRBV5-1 with TRBJ1-1, with D maybe TRBD1 (5 bases). Germline V gives CDR1 SGHRS, CDR2 YFSETQ. The ends were cut back, 0 bases at V and 3 bases at J, with 18 bases in the middle. The CDR3 consists of 17 residues. The CDR3 is CASSLGAHIGGDTEAFF. In DNA form, the CDR3 reads TGCGCCAGCAGCTTGGGGGCGCACATTGGGGGGGACACTGAAGCTTTCTTT.

The J gene is TRBJ1-6, the V gene TRBV7-9; no definite D call. From germline, CDR1 is SEHNR and CDR2 FQNEAQ (reference sequence). This CDR3 is 16 amino acids long. Trimming stripped 4 bases from V and 0 bases from J, with 10 bases between. The CDR3 is CASSSDRSSYNSPLHF. CDR3 in DNA: TGTGCCAGCAGCTCCGACCGGAGCTCCTATAATTCACCCCTCCACTTT.

This clone was seen once. The chain is built from TRBV7-2 and TRBJ1-2; possible D gene TRBD1, 5 bases. Germline CDR1 and CDR2: SGHTA and FQGNSA. This CDR3 is built from 16 residues. Trimming took off 4 bases at V and 4 bases at J, with 19 bases between the two ends. The CDR3 is CASSSREFRGVYGYTF. The CDR3 region has the DNA TGTGCCAGCAGCTCACGGGAGTTCCGGGGGGTCTATGGCTACACCTTC.

This clone was detected once. V gene TRBV19 combines with J gene TRBJ1-4; 8 bases map to TRBD1. The V and J ends lost 5 bases and 10 bases, in that order; junction bases with no gene match: 6. Germline V gene lookup returns CDR1 LNHDA and CDR2 SQIVND (reference sequence). This CDR3 comprises 13 residues. Written as DNA, the CDR3 is TGTGCCAGTAGTTCCTTGGACAGGGTAAAACTGTTTTTT. Residues: CASSSLDRVKLFF.

The V and J genes are TRBV10-3 and TRBJ2-7; maybe TRBD1 (6 bases). CDR1 is ENHRY and CDR2 is SYGVKD in the germline V gene. CDR3 length: 15 residues. V was clipped by 9 bases and J by 2 bases, with 20 bases between them. DNA for the CDR3: TGTGCCATGGGGACATACGGTGGTGGGACCTACGAGCAGTACTTC. This codes for CAMGTYGGGTYEQYF.

The J gene is TRBJ1-5, the V gene TRBV30; tentatively, D is TRBD1 (6 bases). Between the trimmed V and J ends, which lost 0 bases and 4 bases, there was a span of 10 bases. In germline, CDR1 is GTSNPN, CDR2 SVGIG (reference sequence). This CDR3 is 14 amino acids long. For the CDR3, the DNA is TGTGCCTGGAGTGTCGGCAGGGGTAATCAGCCCCAGCATTTT. Its protein is CAWSVGRGNQPQHF.

The rearrangement uses TRBV5-5 and TRBJ1-2, with TRBD1 matching 9 bases. The CDR3 consists of 16 residues. With V trimmed by 0 bases and J by 4 bases, 7 bases remained unmatched. Germline CDR1 reads SGHKS; CDR2 reads YYEKEE (reference sequence). CDR3 sequence: CASSLGTGAFTYGYTF. The CDR3 DNA reads as TGTGCCAGCAGCTTGGGGACAGGGGCCTTTACCTATGGCTACACCTTC.

The chain joins TRBV5-6 to TRBJ2-7, with D perhaps matching TRBD2 (5 bases). The CDR3 is 12 amino acids. Trimming pared 4 bases from V and 3 bases from J, leaving 8 bases between. Germline lookup yields CDR1 SGHDT and CDR2 YYEEEE. The CDR3 is CASSRDFYEQYF. The CDR3 bases are TGTGCCAGCAGCCGGGATTTCTACGAGCAGTACTTC.

The chain is built from TRBV29-1 and TRBJ1-2, with a possible D match to TRBD1 (5 bases). This CDR3 region has 14 residues. Germline-derived CDR1 and CDR2 are SQVTM and ANQGSEA. V dropped 6 bases and J dropped 5 bases, with 19 bases sitting between them. CDR3 coding DNA: TGCAGCGTCAAACGTGGGCAGGGAAGGTATGGCTACACCTTC. Amino acids: CSVKRGQGRYGYTF.

This clone was recorded only once. The genes are TRBV5-6 and TRBJ2-7; D is tentatively TRBD1 or TRBD2 (5 bases each). Germline loops: CDR1 SGHDT, CDR2 YYEEEE. The V end was cut by 4 bases, the J end by 0 bases, with 17 bases between. This CDR3 contains 16 residues. The CDR3 reads CASSPIRGVSSYEQYF. The CDR3 nucleotides read TGTGCCAGCAGCCCCATACGAGGGGTAAGCTCCTACGAGCAGTACTTC.

The V gene is TRBV27, the J gene TRBJ2-5; 7 nucleotides agree with TRBD2. Germline assignment: CDR1 MNHEY and CDR2 SMNVEV (reference sequence). Trimming took 10 bases from V and 2 from J; bases not matched to a gene: 13. This CDR3 is 15 amino acids long. The CDR3 bases are TGTGCCACCCGATGGGTAGCGGGCCCTCAAGAGACCCAGTACTTC. Its protein product is CATRWVAGPQETQYF.

This chain joins TRBV5-1 and TRBJ1-2, with 11 bases aligning to TRBD1. The CDR3 sequence is 13 residues long. V lost 4 bases to trimming and J lost 7 bases; unmatched junction nucleotides: 3. The germline gives CDR1 SGHRS, CDR2 YFSETQ. The CDR3 bases are TGCGCCAGCAGCCTGGGACAGGGGGGTGGCTACACCTTC. Its protein is CASSLGQGGGYTF.

J is TRBJ1-1 and V is TRBV15; no definite D call. The CDR3 sequence is 12 residues long. Per the germline V gene, CDR1 is LNHNV and CDR2 is YYDKDF (reference sequence). V lost 3 bases, J lost 7 bases, and 9 bases lay in between. The CDR3 sequence is CATSRAEGEAFF. CDR3 sequence (DNA): TGTGCCACCAGCAGGGCAGAGGGTGAAGCTTTCTTT.

The chain carries TRBV18 and TRBJ1-2; maybe TRBD1 (5 bases). Germline V CDR1 and CDR2: KGHSH, LQKENI. V lost 2 bases to trimming and J lost 8 bases, with 18 bases between them. The CDR3 runs to 15 residues. The CDR3 region has the DNA TGTGCCAGCTCACCAGGCGATGTGGGGGGAGGCGGCTACACCTTC. This gives the protein CASSPGDVGGGGYTF.

As concerns this clone: The same CDR3 also results from other DNA sequences found in this sample. This rearrangement joins TRBV19 to TRBJ1-1; 7 bases agree with TRBD1. V was pared by 6 bases and J by 4 bases, with 5 bases of the junction left unmatched. Per germline, CDR1 LNHDA and CDR2 SQIVND (reference sequence). CDR3 length: 13 residues. The CDR3 reads CASSPQGPTEAFF. As DNA, the CDR3 is TGTGCCAGTAGCCCACAGGGGCCCACTGAAGCTTTCTTT. Combining the CDR3 with reference TRBV19 and TRBJ1-1 gives the whole variable domain DGGITQSPKYLFRKEGQNVTLSCEQNLNHDAMYWYRQDPGQGLRLIYYSQIVNDFQKGDIAEGYSVSREKKESFPLTVTSAQKNPTAFYLCASSPQGPTEAFFGQGTRLTVV.

This clone showed up just once. This chain joins TRBV6-1 and TRBJ1-5; 8 bases align to TRBD1. This CDR3 has 13 residues. The trim removed 7 bases at V and 7 bases at J, leaving 6 bases unmatched. Germline V CDR1 and CDR2: MNHNS, SASEGT. The CDR3 loop reads CASTETGAQPQHF. Written as DNA, the CDR3 is TGTGCCAGCACGGAGACAGGGGCCCAGCCCCAGCATTTT.